This T cell receptor (beta chain) is from a study of blood T cells in healthy people across ages. With a J-beta primer mix and a sample-barcoded 5' primer, a second PCR ran 7 to 11 cycles. TCRdb reanalysed the 5' RACE reads using MiXCR and keeps one entry per CDR3 protein. The data hold around 800,000 distinct CDR3 sequences, with around 62% observed a single time. This TCR derives from a man in his thirties or forties in good health. Sequences were obtained from blood.

The CDR3 DNA follows: TGTGCCAGCAGCAAAGGTACGATAGCAACTGGCGAGCAGTACTTC. It codes for CASSKGTIATGEQYF. The chain has TRBV21-1 and TRBJ2-4. Matching the DNA end better, TRBJ2-7 makes the J call doubtful. TRBV21-1 is a known pseudogene. The CDR3 has 15 residues.